This T cell receptor (beta chain) was sequenced for a study of response to subunit inactivated influenza vaccine. Whole-study findings and limits: The study's authors posited that every seasonal influenza vaccination enlists few new T cells.

CDR1 and CDR2 from the germline V gene are SGHTA and FQGNSA. CDR3 size: 14 residues. The V end lost 5 bases, the J end lost 0 bases, and 10 bases lay between the germline ends. TCRdb called the RT-PCR reads again in MiXCR, with one record for every CDR3 protein. The top ten clones hold about an eighth of a sample with approximately 530,000 distinct CDR3 sequences, 10% to 15% of them seen once. This clonotype appeared many times. The antigen remains undetermined. The source is a man in his fifties or sixties who received an inactivated influenza vaccine. The sequencing used PBMCs from blood, collected more than 35 days after vaccination. The chain has TRBV7-2 and TRBJ1-1; possibly TRBD1 for D (5 bases). CDR3 protein: CASSRTTMNTEAFF. Here the CDR3 DNA reads TGTGCCAGCAGCCGGACAACCATGAACACTGAAGCTTTCTTT.